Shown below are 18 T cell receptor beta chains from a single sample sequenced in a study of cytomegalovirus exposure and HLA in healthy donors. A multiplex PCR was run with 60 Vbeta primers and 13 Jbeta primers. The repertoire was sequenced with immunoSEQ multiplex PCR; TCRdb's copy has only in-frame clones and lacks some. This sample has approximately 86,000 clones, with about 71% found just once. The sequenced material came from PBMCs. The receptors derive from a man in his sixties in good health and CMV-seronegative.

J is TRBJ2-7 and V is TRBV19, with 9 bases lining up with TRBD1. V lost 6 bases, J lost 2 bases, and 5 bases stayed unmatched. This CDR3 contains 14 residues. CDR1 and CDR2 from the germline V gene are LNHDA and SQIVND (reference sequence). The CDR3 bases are TGTGCCAGTAGACCGGGACAGGGACCCTACGAGCAGTACTTC. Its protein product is CASRPGQGPYEQYF.

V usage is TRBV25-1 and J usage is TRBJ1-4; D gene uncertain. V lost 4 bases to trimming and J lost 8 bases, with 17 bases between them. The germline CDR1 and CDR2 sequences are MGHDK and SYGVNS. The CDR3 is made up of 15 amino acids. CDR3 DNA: TGTGCCAGCAGTGGACTTCAGAGGGAAAAGGAAAAACTGTTTTTT. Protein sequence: CASSGLQREKEKLFF.

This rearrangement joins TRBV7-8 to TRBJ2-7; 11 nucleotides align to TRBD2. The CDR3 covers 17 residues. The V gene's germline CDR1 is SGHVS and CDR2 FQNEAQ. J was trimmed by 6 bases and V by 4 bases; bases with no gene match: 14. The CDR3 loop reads CASSSPPGSSGGLEQYF. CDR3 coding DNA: TGTGCCAGCAGCTCCCCCCCGGGGTCTAGCGGGGGGCTCGAGCAGTACTTC.

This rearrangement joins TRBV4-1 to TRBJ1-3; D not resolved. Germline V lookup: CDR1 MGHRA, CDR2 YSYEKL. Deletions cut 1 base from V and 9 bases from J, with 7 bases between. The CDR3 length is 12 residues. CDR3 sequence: CASSQVAGTIYF. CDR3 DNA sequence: TGCGCCAGCAGCCAAGTAGCGGGCACCATATATTTT.

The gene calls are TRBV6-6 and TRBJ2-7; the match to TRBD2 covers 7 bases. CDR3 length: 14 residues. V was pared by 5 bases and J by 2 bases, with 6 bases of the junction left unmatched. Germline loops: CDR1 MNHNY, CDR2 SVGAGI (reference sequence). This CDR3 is CASSQTGTTYEQYF. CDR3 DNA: TGTGCCAGCAGTCAGACCGGGACTACCTACGAGCAGTACTTC.

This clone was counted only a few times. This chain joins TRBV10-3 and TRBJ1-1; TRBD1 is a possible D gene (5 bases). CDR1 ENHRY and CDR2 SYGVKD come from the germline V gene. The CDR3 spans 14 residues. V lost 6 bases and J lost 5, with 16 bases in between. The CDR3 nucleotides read TGTGCCATCAGCACTGGACATTCTGAAACTGAAGCTTTCTTT. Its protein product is CAISTGHSETEAFF.

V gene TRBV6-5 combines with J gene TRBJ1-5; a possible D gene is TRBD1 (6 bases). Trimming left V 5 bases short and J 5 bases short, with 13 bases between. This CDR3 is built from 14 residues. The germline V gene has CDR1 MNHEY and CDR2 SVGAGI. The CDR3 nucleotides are TGTGCCAGCAGTACAGGGAATTGGGATCAGCCCCAGCATTTT. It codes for CASSTGNWDQPQHF.

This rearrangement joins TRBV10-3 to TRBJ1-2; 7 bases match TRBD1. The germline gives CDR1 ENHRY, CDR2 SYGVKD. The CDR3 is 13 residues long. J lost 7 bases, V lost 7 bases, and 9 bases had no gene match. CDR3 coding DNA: TGTGCCATCACCGAGGTAGGGGGCTTTGGCTACACCTTC. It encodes CAITEVGGFGYTF.

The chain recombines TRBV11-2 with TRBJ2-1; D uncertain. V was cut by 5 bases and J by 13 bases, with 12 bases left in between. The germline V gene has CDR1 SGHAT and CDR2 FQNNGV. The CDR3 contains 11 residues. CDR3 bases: TGTGCCAGCAGCCAAAGCTATAGCCAGTTCTTC. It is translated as CASSQSYSQFF.

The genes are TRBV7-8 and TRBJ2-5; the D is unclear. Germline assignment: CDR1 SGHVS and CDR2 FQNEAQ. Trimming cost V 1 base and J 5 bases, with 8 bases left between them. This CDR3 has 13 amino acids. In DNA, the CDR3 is TGTGCCAGCAGCTTAGGACTCAAGGAGACCCAGTACTTC. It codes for CASSLGLKETQYF.

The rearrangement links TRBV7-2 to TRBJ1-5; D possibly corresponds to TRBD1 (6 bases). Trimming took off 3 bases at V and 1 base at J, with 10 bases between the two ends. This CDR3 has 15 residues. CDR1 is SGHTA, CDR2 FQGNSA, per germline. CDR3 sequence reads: CASSFGGQSNQPQHF. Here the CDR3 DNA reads TGTGCCAGCAGCTTTGGCGGACAGAGCAATCAGCCCCAGCATTTT.

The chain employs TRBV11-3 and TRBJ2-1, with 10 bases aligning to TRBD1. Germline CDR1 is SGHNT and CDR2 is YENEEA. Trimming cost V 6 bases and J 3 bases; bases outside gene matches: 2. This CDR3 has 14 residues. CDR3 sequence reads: CASSRTGGYNEQFF. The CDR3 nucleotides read TGTGCCAGCAGTCGGACAGGGGGCTACAATGAGCAGTTCTTC. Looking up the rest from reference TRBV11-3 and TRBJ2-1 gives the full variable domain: EAGVVQSPRYKIIEKKQPVAFWCNPISGHNTLYWYLQNLGQGPELLIRYENEEAVDDSQLPKDRFSAERLKGVDSTLKIQPAELGDSAVYLCASSRTGGYNEQFFGPGTRLTVL.

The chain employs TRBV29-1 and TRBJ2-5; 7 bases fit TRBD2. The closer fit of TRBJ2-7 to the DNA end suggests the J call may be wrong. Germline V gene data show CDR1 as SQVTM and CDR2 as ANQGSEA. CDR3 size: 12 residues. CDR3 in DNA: TGCAGCGTTGGGGAGGGCGGCTACGAGCAGTACTTC. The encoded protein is CSVGEGGYEQYF.

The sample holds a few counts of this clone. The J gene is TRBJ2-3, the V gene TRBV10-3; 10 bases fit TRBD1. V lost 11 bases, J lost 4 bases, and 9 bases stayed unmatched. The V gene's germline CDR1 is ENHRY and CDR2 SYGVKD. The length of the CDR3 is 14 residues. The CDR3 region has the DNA TGTGCCTCGGGAATCGGACAGGGGGCAGATACGCAGTATTTT. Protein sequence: CASGIGQGADTQYF.

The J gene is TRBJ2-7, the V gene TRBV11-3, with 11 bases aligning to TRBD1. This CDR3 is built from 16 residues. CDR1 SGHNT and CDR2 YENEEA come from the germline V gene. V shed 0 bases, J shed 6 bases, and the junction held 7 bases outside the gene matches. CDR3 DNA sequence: TGTGCCAGCAGCTTAGAACTGGACAGGGGGCTCGGCGAGCAGTACTTC. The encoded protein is CASSLELDRGLGEQYF.

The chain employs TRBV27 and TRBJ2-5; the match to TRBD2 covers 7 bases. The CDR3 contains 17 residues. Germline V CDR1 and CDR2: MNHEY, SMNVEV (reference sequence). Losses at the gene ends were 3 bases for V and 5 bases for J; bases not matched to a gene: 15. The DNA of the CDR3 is TGTGCCAGCAGTTTTCGCGGGACCACGGGGGGAGGGGAGACCCAGTACTTC. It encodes CASSFRGTTGGGETQYF.

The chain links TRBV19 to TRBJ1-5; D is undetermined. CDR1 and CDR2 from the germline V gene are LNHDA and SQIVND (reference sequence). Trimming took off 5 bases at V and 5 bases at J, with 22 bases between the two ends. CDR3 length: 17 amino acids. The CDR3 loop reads CASSAFYRGGRYQPQHF. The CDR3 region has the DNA TGTGCCAGTAGTGCCTTCTATCGGGGAGGGCGCTATCAGCCCCAGCATTTT.

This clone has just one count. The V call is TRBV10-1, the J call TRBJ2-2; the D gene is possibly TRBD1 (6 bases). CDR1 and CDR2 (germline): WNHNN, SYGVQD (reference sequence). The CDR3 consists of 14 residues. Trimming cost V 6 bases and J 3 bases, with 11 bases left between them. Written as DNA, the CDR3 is TGCGCCAGCAGCCGGACAGTGGACACCGGGGAGCTGTTTTTT. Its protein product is CASSRTVDTGELFF.